These 17 T cell receptor beta chains originate from one sample sequenced in a study of T cell clonality in common variable immunodeficiency. Repertoires were generated with immunoSEQ multiplex PCR, while TCRdb's copy carries only in-frame clones and drops some. The repertoire shows about 39,000 clones, none seen only once; the top ten take roughly 3%. Material for sequencing was peripheral blood mononuclear cells. These TCRs come from a person aged 18 to 75 in good health.

This clone has a count of ten or more. The sequenced fragment ends 3 residues before the CDR3 boundary, so the rest is inferred from the germline J gene. V is TRBV2 and J is TRBJ2-1; D uncertain. The V end was cut by 7 bases, the J end by 5 bases, with 6 bases between. This CDR3 is 11 amino acids long. The germline gives CDR1 SNHLY, CDR2 FYNNEI. CDR3 bases read: TGTGCCAGCACTAATCACAATGAG. This sequence encodes CASTNHNE. Given in full, the CDR3 is CASTNHNEQFF.

This clone was recorded at least ten times. The read ends 3 residues before the CDR3 terminus; that terminus is restored from the germline J gene. The V call is TRBV29-1, the J call TRBJ2-7, with TRBD1 as a possible D gene (5 bases). This CDR3 spans 13 amino acids. V lost 4 bases, J lost 3 bases, and 13 bases lay in between. Germline-derived CDR1 and CDR2 are SQVTM and ANQGSEA. The CDR3 loop is CSVVRAGFYEQYF. The sequenced CDR3 bases are TGCAGCGTTGTCAGGGCCGGCTTCTACGAG.

This clone was counted only a few times. Coverage ceases 3 residues before the CDR3 finishes, and the germline J gene fills in the end. This sequence joins TRBV19 and TRBJ1-2; weak D call: TRBD1 (5 bases). The germline V gene has CDR1 LNHDA and CDR2 SQIVND (reference sequence). CDR3 length: 15 amino acids. The CDR3 is CASSGGTSVPDTYTF. CDR3 DNA (partial): TGTGCCAGTAGTGGAGGGACTAGCGTTCCAGATACC.

The sample holds many counts of this clone. The observed sequence ends 3 residues before the CDR3 terminus, with the missing tail filled in from the germline J gene. This chain joins TRBV18 and TRBJ2-5; the match to TRBD1 covers 8 bases. V dropped 6 bases and J dropped 5; count of bases not matched to a gene: 5. Germline V gives CDR1 KGHSH, CDR2 LQKENI. The CDR3 is made up of 13 amino acids. CDR3 in amino acids: CASSPGQGETQYF. The sequenced CDR3 bases are TGTGCCAGCTCCCCCGGACAGGGTGAGACC.

Points on this clone: The CDR3 extends 3 residues past the end of the read, so its final part is completed from the germline J gene. The chain joins TRBV5-1 to TRBJ2-1; D might be TRBD1 or TRBD2, each matching 5 bases. Germline CDR1 and CDR2: SGHRS and YFSETQ. The CDR3 consists of 14 residues. V lost 2 bases, J lost 4 bases, and 10 bases lay in between. CDR3: CASSFREQYNEQFF. The part of the CDR3 DNA that was read is TGCGCCAGCAGCTTCAGGGAGCAGTACAATGAG.

This clone has more than one count but fewer than ten. The read terminates 3 residues before the CDR3 end, so the remaining end is supplied by the germline J gene. This chain uses TRBV2 with TRBJ1-1; 8 bases line up with TRBD1. Germline CDR1 SNHLY, CDR2 FYNNEI. Trimming cost V 9 bases and J 5 bases; bases outside gene matches: 11. This CDR3 spans 14 amino acids. The part of the CDR3 DNA that was read is TGTGCCAGTAGTTACAGGGGGGGGGTTACTGAA. The encoded protein is CASSYRGGVTE. The whole CDR3 sequence is CASSYRGGVTEAFF. Variable domain in full (rest from reference TRBV2 and TRBJ1-1): EPEVTQTPSHQVTQMGQEVILRCVPISNHLYFYWYRQILGQKVEFLVSFYNNEISEKSEIFDDQFSVERPDGSNFTLKIRSTKLEDSAMYFCASSYRGGVTEAFFGQGTRLTVV.

This clone was seen ten or more times. The read comes to an end 3 residues before the CDR3 does, leaving the germline J gene to fill in the end. The chain employs TRBV7-2 and TRBJ2-2; D remains unclear. In germline, CDR1 is SGHTA, CDR2 FQGNSA. V was trimmed by 3 bases and J by 4 bases, leaving 9 bases between them. The CDR3 consists of 14 residues. The CDR3 bases that were read are TGTGCCAGCAGCTTCGCCGCGTCCACCGGGGAG. It encodes CASSFAASTGE. The whole CDR3 protein is CASSFAASTGELFF.

This clone came up a few times. The read ends 3 residues before the CDR3 terminus; that terminus is restored from the germline J gene. The chain couples TRBV18 to TRBJ2-4; D perhaps matches TRBD2 (5 bases). Germline CDR1 and CDR2: KGHSH and LQKENI. This CDR3 spans 16 amino acids. CDR3 DNA, as far as it was read: TGTGCCAGCTCACCGATAGACGGGCTGACTAACTATGGT. This sequence encodes CASSPIDGLTNYG. The CDR3, in full, reads CASSPIDGLTNYGQYF. Complete variable domain (other parts from reference TRBV18 and TRBJ2-4): NAGVMQNPRHLVRRRGQEARLRCSPMKGHSHVYWYRQLPEEGLKFMVYLQKENIIDESGMPKERFSAEFPKEGPSILRIQQVVRGDSAAYFCASSPIDGLTNYGQYFGAGTRLSVL.

At least ten counts were recorded for this clone. CDR3 sequence reads: CSALRGGSNSPLFF. Incomplete CDR3 DNA: TGCAGTGCTCTGCGTGGGGGGTCTAATTCACCG. The chain joins TRBV20-1 to TRBJ2-2; possibly TRBD2 for D (6 bases). Read coverage stops 3 residues before the CDR3 terminus; the germline J gene supplies the remainder. The CDR3 loop spans 14 amino acids. Germline lookup yields CDR1 DFQATT and CDR2 SNEGSKA (reference sequence).

This clone was detected ten times or more. The CDR3 goes on 3 residues after the read ends, and that part is filled in from the germline J gene. The chain couples TRBV20-1 to TRBJ1-6, with 9 positions matching TRBD1. Germline V gene lookup returns CDR1 DFQATT and CDR2 SNEGSKA (reference sequence). The CDR3 runs to 15 residues. Trimming cost V 1 base and J 7 bases; bases outside gene matches: 5. CDR3 DNA (partial): TGCAGTGCTAGAGTCGTTGGGACAGGGAATTCACCC. Its translation is CSARVVGTGNSP. The full CDR3 is CSARVVGTGNSPLHF.

This clone was detected ten times or more. The DNA ends 3 residues before the CDR3 does, and the rest of the CDR3 is filled in from the germline J gene. The V call is TRBV7-2, the J call TRBJ2-1; TRBD2 might be the D (5 bases). The CDR3 is 13 amino acids. Deletions cut 0 bases from V and 9 bases from J, with 9 bases between. Germline CDR1 reads SGHTA; CDR2 reads FQGNSA. The chain's CDR3 is CASSLARASEQFF. CDR3 DNA (partial): TGTGCCAGCAGCTTAGCGCGGGCGTCTGAG.

This clone has a count of ten or more. Read data end 3 residues before the CDR3 end; the end is taken from the germline J gene. The chain employs TRBV5-1 and TRBJ2-1, with 8 positions matching TRBD2. J lost 8 bases, V lost 4 bases, and 8 bases had no gene match. The CDR3 consists of 14 residues. Germline V lookup: CDR1 SGHRS, CDR2 YFSETQ. The CDR3 here is CASSTGLGGDEQFF. CDR3 DNA (partial): TGCGCCAGCAGCACGGGACTAGGCGGCGATGAG.

This clone was seen repeatedly, ten times or more. Read sequence stops 3 residues before the CDR3 end, and the germline J gene provides the missing end. The V and J genes are TRBV10-3 and TRBJ2-7; possible D gene TRBD2, 5 bases. The germline V and J ends were trimmed by 7 bases and 3 bases, with 13 bases remaining between them. The CDR3 spans 13 residues. Germline CDR1 is ENHRY and CDR2 is SYGVKD. The CDR3 DNA, read in part, is TGTGCCATCACTCCAGCAGGAGGCTACGAG. As protein: CAITPAGGYE. The entire CDR3 sequence reads CAITPAGGYEQYF.

The table lists this clone with many counts. The read ends 3 residues before the CDR3 terminus; that terminus is restored from the germline J gene. V is TRBV13 and J is TRBJ2-3; 9 nucleotides match TRBD2. CDR3 size: 16 residues. The V gene end was trimmed by 3 bases and the J gene end by 6 bases; junction bases not matched to a gene: 10. The germline V gene encodes CDR1 PRHDT and CDR2 FYEKMQ (reference sequence). CDR3 bases read: TGTGCCAGCAGCTTTTTCTTAGCGGGAGAGACGGATACG. As protein: CASSFFLAGETDT. The entire CDR3 reads CASSFFLAGETDTQYF.

This clone was counted at least ten times. The CDR3 end is not reached by the read, which stops 3 residues before it; the germline J gene fills it in. The chain uses TRBV28 and TRBJ2-1; 8 nucleotides align to TRBD2. Germline CDR1 MDHEN, CDR2 SYDVKM. V lost 6 bases and J lost 9; bases outside the gene matches: 7. This CDR3 region has 13 residues. The CDR3 DNA, read in part, is TGTGCCAGCAGCGGACTAGCTTTAGGTGAG. Its protein product is CASSGLALGE. The full CDR3 protein is CASSGLALGEQFF.

This clone was seen only a few times. The sequenced fragment ends 3 residues before the CDR3 boundary, so the rest is inferred from the germline J gene. The gene calls are TRBV19 and TRBJ2-7, with 13 bases aligning to TRBD2. V was pared by 5 bases and J by 6 bases, with 4 bases of the junction left unmatched. Per germline, CDR1 LNHDA and CDR2 SQIVND (reference sequence). The CDR3 has 14 residues. CDR3 in amino acids: CASSGLAGAGEQYF. Incomplete CDR3 DNA: TGTGCCAGTAGTGGACTAGCGGGAGCAGGCGAG.

About this clone: Sequencing ends 3 residues short of the CDR3 end; the germline J gene provides the rest. The chain couples TRBV18 to TRBJ2-6, with 8 bases lining up with TRBD1. The germline CDR1 and CDR2 sequences are KGHSH and LQKENI. V lost 4 bases and J lost 4; bases outside the gene matches: 12. This CDR3 has 18 residues. The CDR3 bases that were read are TGTGCCAGCTCACGGACCCGGGCAGGGGGCTACGGGGCCAACGTC. Protein sequence: CASSRTRAGGYGANV. The CDR3 as a whole reads CASSRTRAGGYGANVLTF.